The 8 T cell receptor beta chains below all came from one sample that was sequenced in a study of CD8 T cell repertoires and HIV-1 epitope variants. Their specific antigens are unknown. Assay: immunoSEQ multiplex PCR; the TCRdb copy retains only in-frame clones and omits some. The sample consists of fewer than 6,000 clones, 50% to 75% of them appearing once. Material for sequencing was cultured CD8+ T cells derived from PBMCs. These receptors originate from a male donor with HIV.

The chain links TRBV5-4 to TRBJ1-4; TRBD1 might be the D (5 bases). Between the trimmed V and J ends, which lost 4 bases and 4 bases, there was a span of 14 bases. The CDR3 runs 15 residues. Germline V gene lookup returns CDR1 SGHNT and CDR2 YYREEE (reference sequence). In DNA, the CDR3 is TGTGCCAGCAGCCCGGGGGACGGGGGTAATGAAAAACTGTTTTTT. Its translation is CASSPGDGGNEKLFF.

Points on this clone: At one end, the junction sequence differs from germline, possibly due to a read error. V and J are TRBV18 and TRBJ2-5; perhaps TRBD1 as D (6 bases). Germline V gene data show CDR1 as KGHSH and CDR2 as LQKENI. This CDR3 spans 14 amino acids. For the CDR3, the DNA is TGTGCCAGCTCTCCACCCTCAGGGGAAGTGACCCAGTACTTC. It codes for CASSPPSGEVTQYF.

CDR3 nucleotide sequence: TGCACCAGCAGCCAAGGGACAGGGGGCACCGGGGAGCTGTTTTTT. Amino acid sequence: CTSSQGTGGTGELFF. The chain recombines TRBV1 with TRBJ2-2; the DNA was not compared with TRBD1, the D call given in the table. TRBV1 is noted as a pseudogene. The CDR3 is made up of 15 amino acids.

This chain links TRBV4-1 with TRBJ1-2; D is perhaps TRBD1 (6 bases). Germline CDR1 is MGHRA and CDR2 is YSYEKL. This CDR3 is 17 amino acids long. V was clipped by 3 bases and J by 4 bases, with 21 bases between them. In DNA, the CDR3 is TGCGCCAGCAGCCACCCCAACCGGGACACCAGGAGCTATGGCTACACCTTC. Protein: CASSHPNRDTRSYGYTF.

This chain joins TRBV13 and TRBJ1-1; D is unclear. Germline values: CDR1 PRHDT, CDR2 FYEKMQ (reference sequence). The CDR3 is 13 residues long. V shed 0 bases and J shed 7 bases, with 9 bases lying between them. The chain's CDR3 is CASSLGLSSEAFF. DNA for the CDR3: TGTGCCAGCAGCTTAGGCCTAAGCAGTGAAGCTTTCTTT.

The rearrangement joins TRBV27 to TRBJ2-7; 7 bases are shared with TRBD1. There are 14 residues in the CDR3. Germline V gives CDR1 MNHEY, CDR2 SMNVEV (reference sequence). V shed 2 bases and J 4 bases; nucleotides not matched to a gene: 5. For the CDR3, the DNA is TGTGCCAGCAGTTTAACGTCGACAGGGTACGAGCAGTACTTC. It codes for CASSLTSTGYEQYF.

The chain recombines TRBV2 with TRBJ2-7, with 7 positions matching TRBD1. The CDR3 runs 14 residues. J was trimmed by 2 bases and V by 3 bases; bases with no gene match: 4. CDR1 SNHLY and CDR2 FYNNEI come from the germline V gene. Here the CDR3 DNA reads TGTGCCAGCAGTGAGTTGCAGGGGGCCTACGAGCAGTACTTC. Residues: CASSELQGAYEQYF.

This clone was observed a handful of times. The chain recombines TRBV7-3 with TRBJ1-1; a possible D gene is TRBD1 (5 bases). CDR3 length: 13 amino acids. Trimming stripped 0 bases from V and 6 bases from J, with 8 bases between. Germline V gives CDR1 SGHTA, CDR2 FQGTGA. The CDR3 reads CASSLTSGAEAFF. CDR3 coding DNA: TGTGCCAGCAGCTTAACATCGGGGGCTGAAGCTTTCTTT.